What follows are 30 T cell receptor beta chains derived from one specimen sequenced in a study of cytomegalovirus exposure and HLA in healthy donors. Vbeta (60) and Jbeta (13) primers were used in the PCR. Some clones are missing from TCRdb's copy, which holds only in-frame ones; the method was immunoSEQ multiplex PCR. The table has around 130,000 clones, over 60% seen once; the top ten hold about 3.1%. The sequencing input was PBMCs. The receptors were gathered from a human donor in good health.

This clone was counted between two and nine times. The V and J genes are TRBV28 and TRBJ1-2; 8 nucleotides agree with TRBD1. Unmatched junction bases numbered 11, after V lost 4 bases and J lost 4 bases. CDR1 is MDHEN and CDR2 is SYDVKM in the germline V gene. The CDR3 has 16 amino acids. The CDR3 region is CASSSGRQGAGYGYTF. CDR3 in DNA: TGTGCCAGCAGTTCTGGGCGGCAGGGGGCCGGCTATGGCTACACCTTC.

This clone was seen only a few times. The rearrangement joins TRBV14 to TRBJ2-5; tentative D call: TRBD2 (5 bases). The CDR3 runs 13 residues. Germline-derived CDR1 and CDR2 are SGHDN and FVKESK. The germline V and J ends were trimmed by 0 bases and 10 bases, with 12 bases remaining between them. The CDR3 DNA reads TGTGCCAGCAGCCAAGATCTCTCGGGGTACCAGTACTTC. Encoded protein: CASSQDLSGYQYF.

Points on this clone: At one end, the junction sequence differs from germline, possibly due to a read error. The rearrangement links TRBV7-7 to TRBJ2-1; a possible D gene is TRBD1 (6 bases). Germline V gene lookup returns CDR1 SSHAT and CDR2 FNYEAQ (reference sequence). This CDR3 comprises 13 residues. CDR3 in DNA: TGTGCTAGCAGTTATGCAGGGGCGCAAGAGCAGTTCTTC. Amino acids: CASSYAGAQEQFF.

The CDR3 spells CASSQGAGKGKLFF. As DNA, the CDR3 is TGTGCCAGCAGCCAGGGGGCAGGGAAGGGCAAACTGTTTTTT. The rearrangement uses TRBV7-2 and TRBJ1-4; TRBD1 matches 8 bases. The CDR3 has 14 amino acids. The V gene end was trimmed by 5 bases and the J gene end by 11 bases; junction bases not matched to a gene: 10. Germline-derived CDR1 and CDR2 are SGHTA and FQGNSA.

The V gene is TRBV7-6, the J gene TRBJ1-1, with D perhaps TRBD1 (6 bases). From germline, CDR1 is SGHVS and CDR2 FNYEAQ. CDR3 size: 15 residues. V lost 5 bases, J lost 1 base, and 14 bases lay in between. The CDR3 here is CASSPWGQQNTEAFF. The DNA for the CDR3 is TGTGCCAGCAGCCCGTGGGGGCAGCAGAACACTGAAGCTTTCTTT.

The genes are TRBV21-1 and TRBJ2-2; TRBD2 was called by the table and not checked on the DNA. TRBV21-1 is recorded as a pseudogene. This CDR3 has 20 amino acids. DNA for the CDR3: TGTGCCAGCACCACACGTGCCCCATTTCGGACTAGCGGGAGTGGCGGGGAGCTGTTTTTT. Encoded protein: CASTTRAPFRTSGSGGELFF.

As DNA, the CDR3 is TGTGCCAGCAGCTTAGCGAGGACTAGAGGTGATACGCAGTATTTT. This translates into CASSLARTRGDTQYF. V gene TRBV7-2 combines with J gene TRBJ2-3; the match to TRBD2 covers 7 bases. CDR1 SGHTA and CDR2 FQGNSA come from the germline V gene. V trimming: 0 bases; J trimming: 6 bases; junction bases outside the gene matches: 6. This CDR3 is 15 amino acids long.

In its sample, this clone was seen a few times. This rearrangement joins TRBV5-1 to TRBJ2-5, with TRBD2 matching 12 bases. Germline CDR1 reads SGHRS; CDR2 reads YFSETQ. The trim removed 0 bases at V and 5 bases at J, leaving 5 bases unmatched. This CDR3 contains 16 residues. The CDR3 reads CASSLGLAGVWETQYF. CDR3 sequence (DNA): TGCGCCAGCAGCTTGGGACTAGCGGGGGTTTGGGAGACCCAGTACTTC.

The chain has TRBV9 and TRBJ2-2, with 7 bases lining up with TRBD2. Germline CDR1 SGDLS, CDR2 YYNGEE. CDR3 length equals 15 residues. The V gene end was trimmed by 1 base and the J gene end by 7 bases; junction bases not matched to a gene: 7. CDR3 coding DNA: TGTGCCAGCAGCGTATACGCAGGGAGGGACGGGGAGCTGTTTTTT. Translation: CASSVYAGRDGELFF.

This chain links TRBV6-6 with TRBJ2-7; 8 bases are a match to TRBD2. CDR1 is MNHNY, CDR2 SVGAGI, per germline (reference sequence). V dropped 7 bases and J dropped 4; count of bases not matched to a gene: 6. The length of the CDR3 is 13 residues. CDR3 protein: CASKSGSKYEQYF. CDR3 sequence (DNA): TGTGCCAGCAAAAGCGGGAGTAAGTACGAGCAGTACTTC.

The chain joins TRBV29-1 to TRBJ2-3, with 11 nucleotides matching TRBD1. The V and J ends lost 6 bases and 6 bases, in that order; junction bases with no gene match: 8. This CDR3 has 14 residues. The V gene's germline CDR1 is SQVTM and CDR2 ANQGSEA. The CDR3 spells CSVAGGTGGDTQYF. CDR3 in DNA: TGCAGCGTCGCCGGAGGGACAGGGGGGGATACGCAGTATTTT.

The chain couples TRBV4-1 to TRBJ2-7; 7 nucleotides align to TRBD1. The junction had 15 bases not matched to a gene; V was cut back by 4 bases and J by 3 bases. The CDR3 has 17 residues. Germline V lookup: CDR1 MGHRA, CDR2 YSYEKL. As DNA, the CDR3 is TGCGCCAGCAGCCTTCGAGCTTCGGCCAGGGGGTTCTACGAGCAGTACTTC. Translating gives CASSLRASARGFYEQYF.

The gene calls are TRBV30 and TRBJ2-6, with 9 bases that match TRBD1. The CDR3 consists of 17 residues. Germline CDR1 and CDR2: GTSNPN and SVGIG (reference sequence). V dropped 3 bases and J dropped 0; count of bases not matched to a gene: 6. This CDR3 is CAWSRDRVPSGANVLTF. CDR3 DNA sequence: TGTGCCTGGAGCCGGGACAGGGTACCCTCTGGGGCCAACGTCCTGACTTTC.

The chain combines TRBV5-6 with TRBJ2-3; 12 positions agree with TRBD2. In germline, CDR1 is SGHDT, CDR2 YYEEEE. CDR3 size: 19 residues. V shed 2 bases, J shed 1 base, and the junction held 11 bases outside the gene matches. CDR3 amino acids: CASSFTLAGGRRRTDTQYF. In DNA form, the CDR3 reads TGTGCCAGCAGCTTTACACTAGCGGGGGGCCGCCGTCGCACAGATACGCAGTATTTT.

This clone was recorded once. The chain carries TRBV19 and TRBJ2-1, with TRBD2 matching 12 bases. V was pared by 6 bases and J by 4 bases, with 7 bases of the junction left unmatched. The germline V gene has CDR1 LNHDA and CDR2 SQIVND (reference sequence). CDR3 length equals 16 residues. CDR3 sequence: CASSRTSGAGYNEQFF. In nucleotides, the CDR3 is TGTGCCAGTAGCCGGACTAGCGGGGCCGGGTACAATGAGCAGTTCTTC. The whole variable domain, filled in from reference TRBV19 and TRBJ2-1, reads DGGITQSPKYLFRKEGQNVTLSCEQNLNHDAMYWYRQDPGQGLRLIYYSQIVNDFQKGDIAEGYSVSREKKESFPLTVTSAQKNPTAFYLCASSRTSGAGYNEQFFGPGTRLTVL.

The CDR3 is CASSQGGEQYF. In DNA, the CDR3 is TGTGCCAGCAGTCAAGGGGGCGAGCAGTACTTC. The genes are TRBV28 and TRBJ2-7, with D possibly being TRBD1 (6 bases). Germline V gives CDR1 MDHEN, CDR2 SYDVKM. V lost 5 bases and J 6 bases, leaving 8 bases between the germline ends. The CDR3 has 11 amino acids.

This chain links TRBV11-2 with TRBJ2-5; 10 bases are shared with TRBD2. Germline CDR1 SGHAT, CDR2 FQNNGV. Trimming at V came to 1 base and at J to 4 bases, leaving 6 bases not matched to a gene. This CDR3 region has 16 residues. CDR3 region: CASSLVQREGRETQYF. The CDR3 coding sequence is TGTGCCAGCAGCTTAGTGCAGCGGGAGGGCCGAGAGACCCAGTACTTC.

The rearrangement joins TRBV15 to TRBJ2-5; 7 nucleotides agree with TRBD2. The end of the DNA fits TRBJ2-7 better, so the J call may be wrong. The CDR3 extends over 15 amino acids. CDR1 and CDR2 (germline): LNHNV, YYDKDF (reference sequence). The DNA of the CDR3 is TGTGCCACCAGCACCCGGGGGAGGGTGATGAACGAGCAGTACTTC. This gives the protein CATSTRGRVMNEQYF.

This clone was counted a few times. The V and J genes are TRBV5-1 and TRBJ1-1, with D unclear. The germline V and J ends were trimmed by 1 base and 2 bases, with 15 bases remaining between them. Germline assignment: CDR1 SGHRS and CDR2 YFSETQ. This CDR3 region has 16 residues. For the CDR3, the DNA is TGCGCCAGCAGCTTGTCTTTGGCCAGAACCAACACTGAAGCTTTCTTT. As protein: CASSLSLARTNTEAFF.

Here the CDR3 reads CASSSTNRGRWADTQYF. In DNA, the CDR3 is TGTGCCAGCAGCTCCACAAACAGGGGGCGTTGGGCAGATACGCAGTATTTT. The chain uses TRBV11-2 and TRBJ2-3; TRBD1 agrees at 9 bases. The CDR3 length is 17 residues. With 4 bases clipped from V and 4 bases from J, the junction kept 12 bases outside the gene matches. CDR1 is SGHAT, CDR2 FQNNGV, per germline.

The V call is TRBV28, the J call TRBJ1-4; a weak D match, TRBD1 (6 bases). Trimming took 5 bases from V and 5 from J, leaving 12 bases between them. The CDR3 has 14 residues. Germline V gene sequence: CDR1 MDHEN, CDR2 SYDVKM. CDR3 nucleotides: TGTGCCAGCAGTACGAGACAGGTGAATGAAAAACTGTTTTTT. Translating gives CASSTRQVNEKLFF.

This chain uses TRBV30 with TRBJ1-4, with D possibly matching TRBD1 (5 bases). The germline CDR1 and CDR2 sequences are GTSNPN and SVGIG (reference sequence). Trimming shortened V by 2 bases and J by 7 bases, and 8 bases separated the two germline ends. CDR3 size: 12 residues. The CDR3 DNA sequence: TGTGCCTGGAGTTCGGGGGGTGAAAAACTGTTTTTT. Translated: CAWSSGGEKLFF. Variable domain in full (rest from reference TRBV30 and TRBJ1-4): SQTIHQWPATLVQPVGSPLSLECTVEGTSNPNLYWYRQAAGRGLQLLFYSVGIGQISSEVPQNLSASRPQDRQFILSSKKLLLSDSGFYLCAWSSGGEKLFFGSGTQLSVL.

This chain links TRBV30 with TRBJ1-1, with D possibly TRBD1 on 6 matching bases. Germline V gene data show CDR1 as GTSNPN and CDR2 as SVGIG (reference sequence). There are 14 residues in the CDR3. Trimming took 3 bases from V and 0 from J, leaving 11 bases between them. The CDR3 reads CAWRGTSMNTEAFF. In DNA form, the CDR3 reads TGTGCCTGGAGGGGGACATCCATGAACACTGAAGCTTTCTTT. Full variable domain (missing parts from reference TRBV30 and TRBJ1-1): SQTIHQWPATLVQPVGSPLSLECTVEGTSNPNLYWYRQAAGRGLQLLFYSVGIGQISSEVPQNLSASRPQDRQFILSSKKLLLSDSGFYLCAWRGTSMNTEAFFGQGTRLTVV.

In its sample, this clone was seen a few times. The chain carries TRBV25-1 and TRBJ1-1; the match to TRBD1 covers 10 bases. CDR1 and CDR2 from the germline V gene are MGHDK and SYGVNS. CDR3 size: 17 residues. V shed 0 bases, J shed 6 bases, and the junction held 10 bases outside the gene matches. The CDR3 coding sequence is TGTGCCAGCAGTGAATATAAGGGGGGACAGGGGAAATCTGAAGCTTTCTTT. This gives the protein CASSEYKGGQGKSEAFF.

The chain joins TRBV28 to TRBJ2-3, with 8 bases matching TRBD2. V lost 5 bases, J lost 2 bases, and 3 bases stayed unmatched. CDR1 and CDR2 (germline): MDHEN, SYDVKM. CDR3 size: 14 residues. The chain's CDR3 is CASSSGGVTDTQYF. The CDR3 DNA follows: TGTGCCAGCAGTAGCGGGGGAGTCACAGATACGCAGTATTTT.

The chain uses TRBV5-4 and TRBJ2-5; 9 nucleotides align to TRBD2. V lost 3 bases and J lost 7; bases outside the gene matches: 13. The CDR3 extends over 16 amino acids. The V gene's germline CDR1 is SGHNT and CDR2 YYREEE (reference sequence). The CDR3 region is CASSSVPGLAGSTQYF. The CDR3 nucleotides are TGTGCCAGCAGCTCTGTTCCGGGACTAGCCGGGTCGACCCAGTACTTC.

The V and J genes are TRBV7-2 and TRBJ2-7, with D unresolved. Germline CDR1 is SGHTA and CDR2 is FQGNSA. CDR3 length: 14 amino acids. Trimming left V 7 bases short and J 0 bases short, with 13 bases between. The CDR3 DNA follows: TGTGCCAGCACCCTCCACATAAGCTCCTACGAGCAGTACTTC. Its protein product is CASTLHISSYEQYF.

The chain recombines TRBV7-2 with TRBJ1-2; D not certain. The CDR3 loop spans 15 amino acids. The germline V and J ends were trimmed by 5 bases and 2 bases, with 15 bases remaining between them. Germline-derived CDR1 and CDR2 are SGHTA and FQGNSA. The CDR3 DNA follows: TGTGCCAGCAGCATGACGCGGCAAGCAAACTATGGCTACACCTTC. Translation: CASSMTRQANYGYTF. The full variable domain, with the rest looked up from reference TRBV7-2 and TRBJ1-2, is GAGVSQSPSNKVTEKGKDVELRCDPISGHTALYWYRQSLGQGLEFLIYFQGNSAPDKSGLPSDRFSAERTGGSVSTLTIQRTQQEDSAVYLCASSMTRQANYGYTFGSGTRLTVV.

The chain combines TRBV5-6 with TRBJ1-2; 7 nucleotides agree with TRBD1. The junction had 15 bases not matched to a gene; V was cut back by 5 bases and J by 5 bases. The CDR3 covers 16 residues. The germline CDR1 and CDR2 sequences are SGHDT and YYEEEE. CDR3 protein: CASRRGLDRFSYGYTF. The CDR3 nucleotides are TGTGCCAGCAGAAGGGGGCTCGACCGTTTTTCGTATGGCTACACCTTC.

This chain joins TRBV5-6 and TRBJ2-5; tentatively, D is TRBD2 (5 bases). The DNA matches TRBJ2-7 better at its end, which makes the J call doubtful. Germline V CDR1 and CDR2: SGHDT, YYEEEE. CDR3 length equals 18 residues. The CDR3 DNA reads TGTGCCAGCCATGAGGGCATAGCCGGCGGCTTTAGCTCCTACGAGCAGTACTTC. Translated: CASHEGIAGGFSSYEQYF.